The 13 T cell receptor beta chains below were found in one sample sequenced in a study of T cells after yellow fever vaccination. TCRdb re-derived calls from the 5' RACE reads in MiXCR, one entry per CDR3 protein. The table shows some 150,000 distinct CDR3 sequences, with over 7% occurring only once. The sequencing here drew on CD8+ T cells sorted from PBMCs, taken 45 days after the yellow fever booster vaccination. The receptors here all came from a man younger than 35 who received the YFV17D yellow fever vaccine.

This clonotype was observed many times. The rearrangement links TRBV7-8 to TRBJ2-1; tentative D call: TRBD2 (5 bases). CDR1 and CDR2 from the germline V gene are SGHVS and FQNEAQ. The ends were cut back, 1 base at V and 6 bases at J, with 7 bases in the middle. There are 13 residues in the CDR3. The CDR3 reads CASSLGGGNEQFF. The CDR3 DNA reads as TGTGCCAGCAGCTTAGGCGGAGGCAATGAGCAGTTCTTC. The complete variable domain, with remaining parts taken from reference TRBV7-8 and TRBJ2-1, reads GAGVSQSPRYKVAKRGQDVALRCDPISGHVSLFWYQQALGQGPEFLTYFQNEAQLDKSGLPSDRFFAERPEGSVSTLKIQRTQQEDSAVYLCASSLGGGNEQFFGPGTRLTVL.

This clonotype appeared a few times. This chain joins TRBV6-2 or TRBV6-3 and TRBJ2-1; unclear D gene. Germline values: CDR1 MNHEY, CDR2 SVGEGT. V was shortened by 0 bases and J by 4 bases, with 7 bases between the two germline ends. The CDR3 loop spans 14 amino acids. The CDR3 sequence is CASSYSFGYNEQFF. CDR3 coding DNA: TGTGCCAGCAGTTACTCGTTTGGTTACAATGAGCAGTTCTTC.

Only a few counts were recorded for this clonotype. The rearrangement uses TRBV5-8 and TRBJ2-5; 13 positions agree with TRBD2. Germline V gene sequence: CDR1 SGHTS, CDR2 YDEGEE. The CDR3 covers 15 residues. V was clipped by 3 bases and J by 5 bases; unmatched bases: 4. The CDR3 nucleotides are TGTGCCAGCAGCTACGGACTAGCGGGGGAGGAGACCCAGTACTTC. This codes for CASSYGLAGEETQYF.

At least ten counts were recorded for this clonotype. The V and J genes are TRBV4-3 and TRBJ2-1; 10 bases are shared with TRBD1. CDR1 LGHNA and CDR2 YSLEER come from the germline V gene. V trimming: 0 bases; J trimming: 8 bases; junction bases outside the gene matches: 4. The length of the CDR3 is 15 residues. The CDR3 bases are TGCGCCAGCAGCCAAGAGGGACAGGGGTGGGATGAGCAGTTCTTC. Protein: CASSQEGQGWDEQFF.

The table lists this clonotype with a few counts. The V call is TRBV5-1, the J call TRBJ1-3, with D possibly being TRBD1 (5 bases). CDR1 and CDR2 (germline): SGHRS, YFSETQ. The CDR3 is made up of 15 amino acids. Trimming removed 0 bases from V and 2 bases from J, with 9 bases in between. CDR3 in DNA: TGCGCCAGCAGCTTGGAGGGGCGACCTGGAAACACCATATATTTT. It codes for CASSLEGRPGNTIYF. Complete variable domain (other parts from reference TRBV5-1 and TRBJ1-3): KAGVTQTPRYLIKTRGQQVTLSCSPISGHRSVSWYQQTPGQGLQFLFEYFSETQRNKGNFPGRFSGRQFSNSRSEMNVSTLELGDSALYLCASSLEGRPGNTIYFGEGSWLTVV.

The chain links TRBV6-1 to TRBJ2-6; D is uncertain. Germline V gives CDR1 MNHNS, CDR2 SASEGT. This CDR3 has 14 amino acids. The V end lost 7 bases, the J end lost 2 bases, and 9 bases lay between the germline ends. The CDR3: CASNPATGANVLTF. Here the CDR3 DNA reads TGTGCCAGCAACCCAGCCACTGGGGCCAACGTCCTGACTTTC.

V usage is TRBV5-6 and J usage is TRBJ2-1; D perhaps matches TRBD2 (6 bases). The CDR3 loop spans 15 amino acids. In germline, CDR1 is SGHDT, CDR2 YYEEEE. The V end lost 4 bases, the J end lost 0 bases, and 11 bases lay between the germline ends. Here the CDR3 DNA reads TGTGCCAGCAGCCAGGACTACCCCTCCTACAATGAGCAGTTCTTC. Its protein product is CASSQDYPSYNEQFF.

This sequence joins TRBV4-1 and TRBJ2-7; D may match TRBD1 or TRBD2 (6 bases each). V lost 4 bases, J lost 0 bases, and 10 bases lay in between. Germline loops: CDR1 MGHRA, CDR2 YSYEKL. CDR3 length equals 14 residues. In DNA, the CDR3 is TGCGCCAGCAGCCGAGGGGGGTACTCCTACGAGCAGTACTTC. This codes for CASSRGGYSYEQYF.

This clonotype has only a few counts. The chain links TRBV4-3 to TRBJ2-1; a weak D match, TRBD2 (5 bases). V gave up 3 bases and J gave up 4 bases, with 13 bases separating them. The CDR3 extends over 15 amino acids. Per germline, CDR1 LGHNA and CDR2 YSLEER. Here the CDR3 reads CASSQREDVYNEQFF. For the CDR3, the DNA is TGCGCCAGCAGCCAGAGGGAAGACGTGTACAATGAGCAGTTCTTC.

The V call is TRBV28, the J call TRBJ2-5, with 11 positions matching TRBD1. Germline CDR1 reads MDHEN; CDR2 reads SYDVKM. Trimming took 5 bases from V and 4 from J; bases not matched to a gene: 9. The CDR3 contains 16 residues. Here the CDR3 reads CASSPPGQGAGETQYF. The DNA of the CDR3 is TGTGCCAGCAGTCCCCCCGGACAGGGGGCTGGAGAGACCCAGTACTTC.

The V gene is TRBV11-2, the J gene TRBJ2-1; TRBD2 agrees at 10 bases. The CDR3 spans 15 residues. Germline CDR1 SGHAT, CDR2 FQNNGV. Trimming took 6 bases from V and 6 from J; bases not matched to a gene: 8. CDR3 DNA: TGTGCCAGCAGTCATAGCGGGGGGCTTATCAATGAGCAGTTCTTC. This gives the protein CASSHSGGLINEQFF. Together with reference TRBV11-2 and TRBJ2-1, the CDR3 gives the full variable domain: EAGVAQSPRYKIIEKRQSVAFWCNPISGHATLYWYQQILGQGPKLLIQFQNNGVVDDSQLPKDRFSAERLKGVDSTLKIQPAKLEDSAVYLCASSHSGGLINEQFFGPGTRLTVL.

This clonotype occurred many times. The chain joins TRBV29-1 to TRBJ1-2; 7 bases are shared with TRBD1. Per the germline V gene, CDR1 is SQVTM and CDR2 is ANQGSEA. The length of the CDR3 is 16 residues. Germline trimming cut 5 bases from V and 5 bases from J; bases unmatched to any gene: 17. The CDR3 region has the DNA TGCAGCGTTCTGATGGGAACGGGACAGTGGGGGTATGGCTACACCTTC. This gives the protein CSVLMGTGQWGYGYTF.

In this sample, this clonotype turned up a few times. The CDR3 loop reads CASSLGGTSTEAFF. CDR3 DNA: TGTGCCAGCAGCCTAGGGGGAACGTCAACTGAAGCTTTCTTT. The gene calls are TRBV7-6 and TRBJ1-1; D may be TRBD1 (6 bases). The CDR3 spans 14 residues. CDR1 and CDR2 (germline): SGHVS, FNYEAQ. V lost 5 bases and J 5 bases, leaving 15 bases between the germline ends.